A single sample is the source of the 2 T cell receptor beta chains below, sequenced in a study of cytotoxic CD8 clonotypes in ibrutinib-treated CLL. The table came from immunoSEQ multiplex PCR; TCRdb's copy has only in-frame clones and leaves some out. The table lists roughly 50,000 clones, roughly three fifths of them singletons. The specimen comprised PBMCs, sampled after 24 months of ibrutinib treatment. All receptors derive from a human donor with chronic lymphocytic leukemia.

Many counts were recorded for this clone. The CDR3 reads CASRYTGGDGYTF. In nucleotides, the CDR3 is TGTGCCAGCAGATATACAGGGGGCGATGGCTACACCTTC. The chain combines TRBV2 with TRBJ1-2; 9 bases fit TRBD1. With V trimmed by 6 bases and J by 6 bases, 5 bases remained unmatched. This CDR3 has 13 amino acids. Germline V gene sequence: CDR1 SNHLY, CDR2 FYNNEI.

This chain connects TRBV13 to TRBJ1-4, with D uncertain. Between the trimmed V and J ends, which lost 1 base and 8 bases, there was a span of 5 bases. This CDR3 region has 12 residues. Germline assignment: CDR1 PRHDT and CDR2 FYEKMQ (reference sequence). The CDR3, as DNA: TGTGCCAGCAGCTTAGTGGGGGAAAAACTGTTTTTT. This sequence encodes CASSLVGEKLFF.